This paragraph covers one TCR beta chain sequence. Its cognate antigen is unknown. This specimen belongs to a study of cytotoxic CD8 clonotypes in ibrutinib-treated CLL. Looking at the study overall: Response samples were obtained once patients had received a median 12 months of treatment, range 6 to 36. The study recorded mean values of approximately 260,000 productive templates and tens of thousands of productive rearrangements per sample.

The CDR3 contains 16 residues. The V and J ends lost 5 bases and 0 bases, in that order; junction bases with no gene match: 4. Germline V CDR1 and CDR2: MDHEN, SYDVKM. Libraries were prepared by immunoSEQ multiplex PCR; TCRdb keeps only in-frame clonotypes and omits some of them. The sample consists of over 150,000 clones, around 70% of them appearing once. Whole-study findings and limits: Elevated clonality accompanied ibrutinib response, with a return toward baseline values at progression. Baseline-level clonality went beyond age-matched healthy donors and moved in step with circulating CD8+ T-cell counts.

The sequence derives from a human donor with chronic lymphocytic leukemia. Specimen: PBMCs, collected after 24 months of ibrutinib treatment. The gene calls are TRBV28 and TRBJ1-5; 10 bases match TRBD1. The DNA for the CDR3 is TGTGCCAGCAGTCGGACAGGGGGTTTTAGCAATCAGCCCCAGCATTTT. Protein sequence: CASSRTGGFSNQPQHF.